This T cell receptor (beta chain) is from a study of blood T cell repertoires in COVID-19. V dropped 3 bases and J dropped 3 bases, with 17 bases sitting between them. Germline V gene sequence: CDR1 DFQATT, CDR2 SNEGSKA (reference sequence). This CDR3 is 15 amino acids long. In the original analysis: Researchers report that nucleated cell counts were estimated from reference gene primer amplification. Only in-frame clones appear in the TCRdb table, and some are missing; sequencing was by immunoSEQ multiplex PCR. That table supplies the V and J calls and clone size; D and trimming were determined from the DNA. The data show approximately 200,000 clones, around 89% seen once.

The sequence came from a woman in her 30s with acute or convalescent COVID-19. Sequences were obtained from peripheral blood. The rearrangement links TRBV20-1 to TRBJ1-2, with a tentative D call TRBD1 (5 bases). CDR3 DNA sequence: TGCAGTGCTAGTGGCCCGACAGTTCCATACTATGGCTACACCTTC. This codes for CSASGPTVPYYGYTF.